The source of this T cell receptor beta chain is a study of response to subunit inactivated influenza vaccine. With 3 bases removed from V and 2 bases from J, the gap between germline ends came to 9 bases. The CDR3 has 14 amino acids. Germline lookup yields CDR1 KGHDR and CDR2 SFDVKD. TCRdb re-analysed the RT-PCR reads in MiXCR, keeping a single row per CDR3 protein. The data contain roughly 170,000 distinct CDR3 sequences, around 9% of them seen just once; the ten biggest clones take up roughly a tenth. The sample in question was non-naive T cells sorted from PBMCs, obtained on the day of vaccination. V usage is TRBV24-1 and J usage is TRBJ2-5; D is perhaps TRBD2 (6 bases). The TCR originated in a man aged 50 to 59 who received an inactivated influenza vaccine. The CDR3 DNA reads as TGTGCCACCAGTGATCCAGGGAGGCAAGAGACCCAGTACTTC. This translates into CATSDPGRQETQYF.